This T cell receptor beta chain was sequenced in a study of CD8 T cells in Susac syndrome (dated by TCRdb to between 2018 and 2020). Background on the whole study: Of the Susac syndrome patients who were sequenced, more than five had clinically active disease and eight or nine were in clinical remission. At blood withdrawal, Susac syndrome patients were therapy-naive, treated with corticosteroids (with IVIg additionally given to some), or treated with IVIg alone. Repertoire sequencing was used to test whether CD8+ T cell activation and differentiation in Susac syndrome was antigen driven. General findings and caveats noted by the study authors: The number of individuals in the TCR sequencing and HLA analysis was recognized as being relatively small. The CD4+ T cell repertoire of patients with Susac syndrome showed no detectable clonal expansion.

RNA was extracted with the RNeasy kit and about 0.5 to 1 ug was reverse transcribed using random hexamers. TCR beta CDR3 regions were amplified with the immunoSEQ multiplex PCR assay covering 54 Vbeta and 13 Jbeta segments. Bias from PCR amplification was corrected by using a synthetic template baseline for primer optimization and for computational correction. In the authors' own workflow: Reads were annotated to V, D and J genes per IMGT and analyzed with immunoSEQ Analyzer, keeping only productive sequences. Clonality was calculated as one minus the Shannon entropy normalized by log2 of the number of productive unique sequences. For each patient and control, public and private clones were evaluated within the 100 most prevalent clones. Clones were defined as Susac-specific if absent from the healthy and MS cohorts, from 1052 published viral clones and from other ImmuneACCESS disease sequences. Through fastp at Q25 and MiXCR, TCRdb rebuilt clones from the public reads, retaining in-frame beta chains. Rows with a matching CDR3 protein are joined into one entry that keeps the most common DNA and genes. It is TCRdb's table, rather than the study itself, that gives the V and J calls and clone size. The sample contains 77,000 or so distinct CDR3 sequences, roughly 91% of them found a single time. Jointly, the top ten make up about 0.52% of the sample.

Peripheral blood CD8+ and CD4+ T cells from healthy donors, Susac syndrome patients and multiple sclerosis patients were profiled using high-throughput TCR beta sequencing. Recently defined diagnostic criteria for definite or probable disease were met by the Susac syndrome patients. Bulk CD8+ and CD4+ T cells were purified by magnetic negative isolation, whereas CD8+ TEMRA cells were enriched by FACS. Blood was collected in EDTA tubes and processed within 24 hours, with PBMCs isolated through density gradient centrifugation. PBMCs intended for TCR sequencing were cryopreserved in liquid nitrogen and were subsequently thawed in a 37 degrees C water bath. A purity of at least 90% was achieved for sorted or isolated CD4+, CD8+ and CD8+ TEMRA cells. Only one count was recorded for this clonotype. Its antigen is still unknown. Base quality data are lacking; no much larger clone is found one base away. A single read makes a weak case.

The trim is 1 base for V and 6 bases for J, with a gap of 12 bases between the germline ends. The germline V gene (reference sequence) specifies LGHDT as CDR1 and YNNKEL as CDR2. There are 14 amino acids in the CDR3, from cysteine to phenylalanine inclusive. The only DNA kept is the CDR3, 42 bases in frame from the first base. Sequenced sample: CD4+ T cells from PBMCs. This chain joins TRBV3-1 to TRBJ1-2, with TRBD1 as a weak D call on 6 bases. The receptor comes from a human donor with Susac syndrome. The sequenced DNA: TGTGCCAGCAGCCAAGGTATACAGGGCCATGGCTACACCTTC. Protein translation: CASSQGIQGHGYTF.